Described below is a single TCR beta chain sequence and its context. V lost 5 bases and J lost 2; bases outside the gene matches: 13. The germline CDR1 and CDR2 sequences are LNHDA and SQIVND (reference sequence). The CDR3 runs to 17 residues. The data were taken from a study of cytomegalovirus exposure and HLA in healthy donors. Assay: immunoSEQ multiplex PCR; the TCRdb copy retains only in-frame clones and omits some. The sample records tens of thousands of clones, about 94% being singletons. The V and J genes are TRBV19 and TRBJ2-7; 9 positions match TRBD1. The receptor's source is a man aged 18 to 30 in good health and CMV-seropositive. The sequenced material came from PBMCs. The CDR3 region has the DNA TGTGCCAGTAGTTTGACTATGTCCGGGACAGGGACCTACGAGCAGTACTTC. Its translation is CASSLTMSGTGTYEQYF.